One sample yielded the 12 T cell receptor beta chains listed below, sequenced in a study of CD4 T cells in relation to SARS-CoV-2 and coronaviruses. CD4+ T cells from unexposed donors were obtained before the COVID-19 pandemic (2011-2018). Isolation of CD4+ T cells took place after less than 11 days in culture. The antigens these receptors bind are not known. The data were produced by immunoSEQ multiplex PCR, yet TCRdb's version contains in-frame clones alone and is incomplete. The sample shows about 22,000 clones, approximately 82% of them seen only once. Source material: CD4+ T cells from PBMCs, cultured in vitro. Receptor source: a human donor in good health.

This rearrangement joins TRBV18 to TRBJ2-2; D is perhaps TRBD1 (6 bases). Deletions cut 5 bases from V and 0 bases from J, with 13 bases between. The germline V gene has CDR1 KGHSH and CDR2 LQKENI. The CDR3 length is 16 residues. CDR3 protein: CASSAQGGSNTGELFF. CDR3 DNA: TGTGCCAGCTCAGCACAAGGGGGTTCGAACACCGGGGAGCTGTTTTTT.

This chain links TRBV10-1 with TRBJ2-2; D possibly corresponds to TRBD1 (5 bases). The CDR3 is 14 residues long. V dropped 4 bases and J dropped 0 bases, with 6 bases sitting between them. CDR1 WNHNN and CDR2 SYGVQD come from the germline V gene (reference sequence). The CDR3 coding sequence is TGCGCCAGCAGTGGGACAACGAACACCGGGGAGCTGTTTTTT. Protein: CASSGTTNTGELFF.

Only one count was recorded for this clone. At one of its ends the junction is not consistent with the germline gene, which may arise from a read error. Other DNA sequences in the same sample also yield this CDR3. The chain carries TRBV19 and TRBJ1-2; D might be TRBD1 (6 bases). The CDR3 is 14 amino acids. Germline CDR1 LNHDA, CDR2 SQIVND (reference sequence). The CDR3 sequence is CASSMWDTIYGYTF. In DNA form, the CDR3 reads TGTGCCAGTAGTATGTGGGACACCATCTATGGCTACACTTTC. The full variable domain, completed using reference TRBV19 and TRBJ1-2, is DGGITQSPKYLFRKEGQNVTLSCEQNLNHDAMYWYRQDPGQGLRLIYYSQIVNDFQKGDIAEGYSVSREKKESFPLTVTSAQKNPTAFYLCASSMWDTIYGYTFGSGTRLTVV.

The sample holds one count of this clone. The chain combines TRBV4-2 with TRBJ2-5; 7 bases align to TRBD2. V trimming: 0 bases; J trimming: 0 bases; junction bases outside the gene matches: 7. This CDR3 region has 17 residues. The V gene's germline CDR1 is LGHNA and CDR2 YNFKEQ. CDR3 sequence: CASSQDGVSGYQETQYF. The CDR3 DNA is TGTGCCAGCAGCCAAGATGGGGTTAGCGGGTACCAAGAGACCCAGTACTTC.

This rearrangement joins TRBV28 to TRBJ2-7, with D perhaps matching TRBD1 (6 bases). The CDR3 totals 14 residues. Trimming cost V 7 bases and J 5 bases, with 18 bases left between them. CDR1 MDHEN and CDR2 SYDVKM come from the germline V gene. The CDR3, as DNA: TGTGCCAGCATGAGGGCAGGGGTCAGCCACGAGCAGTACTTC. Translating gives CASMRAGVSHEQYF.

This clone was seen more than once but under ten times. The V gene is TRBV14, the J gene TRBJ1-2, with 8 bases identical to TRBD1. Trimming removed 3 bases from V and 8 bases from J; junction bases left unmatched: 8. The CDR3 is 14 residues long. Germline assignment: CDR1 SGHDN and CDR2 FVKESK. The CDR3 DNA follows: TGTGCCAGCAGCCAGTCGACAGGGGAGTACGGCTACACCTTC. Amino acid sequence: CASSQSTGEYGYTF.

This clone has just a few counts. Written as DNA, the CDR3 is TGTGCCAGCAGGCAGGGGGGAGATTATTCACCCCTCCACTTT. Amino acids: CASRQGGDYSPLHF. The V and J genes are TRBV28 and TRBJ1-6, with TRBD1 identical over 7 bases. The V segment lost 6 bases and the J segment 8 bases; nucleotides outside the gene matches: 7. This CDR3 is built from 14 residues. CDR1 and CDR2 (germline): MDHEN, SYDVKM.

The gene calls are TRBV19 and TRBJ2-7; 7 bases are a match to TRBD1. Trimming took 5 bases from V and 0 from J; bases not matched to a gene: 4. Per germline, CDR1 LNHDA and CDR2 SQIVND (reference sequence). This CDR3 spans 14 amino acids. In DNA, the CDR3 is TGTGCCAGTAGTCCAAGGACAGGCTCCTACGAGCAGTACTTC. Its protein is CASSPRTGSYEQYF.

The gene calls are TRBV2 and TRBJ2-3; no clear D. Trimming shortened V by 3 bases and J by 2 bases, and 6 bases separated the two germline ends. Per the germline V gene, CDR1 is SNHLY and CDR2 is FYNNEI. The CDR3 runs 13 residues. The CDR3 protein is CASSELDTDTQYF. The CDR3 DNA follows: TGTGCCAGCAGTGAGCTAGACACAGATACGCAGTATTTT.

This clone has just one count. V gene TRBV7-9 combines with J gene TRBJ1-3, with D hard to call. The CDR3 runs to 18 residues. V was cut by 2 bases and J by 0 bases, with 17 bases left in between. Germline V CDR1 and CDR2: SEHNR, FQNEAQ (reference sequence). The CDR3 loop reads CASSLLPPTDYSGNTIYF. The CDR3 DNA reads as TGTGCCAGCAGCTTACTCCCCCCTACTGACTACTCTGGAAACACCATATATTTT.

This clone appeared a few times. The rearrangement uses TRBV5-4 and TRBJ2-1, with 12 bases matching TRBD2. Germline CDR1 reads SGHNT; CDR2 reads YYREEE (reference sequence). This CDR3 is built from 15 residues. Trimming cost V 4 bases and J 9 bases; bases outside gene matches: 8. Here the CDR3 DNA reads TGTGCCAGCAGCCCCGGGACTAGCGGGCGGGGTGAGCAGTTCTTC. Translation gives CASSPGTSGRGEQFF.

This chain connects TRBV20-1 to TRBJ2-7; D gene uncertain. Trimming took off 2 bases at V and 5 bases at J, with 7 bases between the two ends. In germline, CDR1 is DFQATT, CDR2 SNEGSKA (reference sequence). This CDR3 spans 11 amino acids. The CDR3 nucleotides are TGCAGTGCTAGATACCCGGACGAGCAGTACTTC. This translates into CSARYPDEQYF.